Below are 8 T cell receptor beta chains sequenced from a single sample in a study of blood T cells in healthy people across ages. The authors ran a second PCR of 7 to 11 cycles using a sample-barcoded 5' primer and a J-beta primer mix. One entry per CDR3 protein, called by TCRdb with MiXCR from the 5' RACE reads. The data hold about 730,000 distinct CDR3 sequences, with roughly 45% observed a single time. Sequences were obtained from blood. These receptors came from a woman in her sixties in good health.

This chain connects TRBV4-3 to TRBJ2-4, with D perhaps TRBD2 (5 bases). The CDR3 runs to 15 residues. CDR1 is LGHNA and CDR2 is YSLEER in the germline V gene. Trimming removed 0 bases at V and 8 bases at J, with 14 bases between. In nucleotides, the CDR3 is TGCGCCAGCAGCCAAGAGATCACTAGGATAGACATTCAGTACTTC. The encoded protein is CASSQEITRIDIQYF.

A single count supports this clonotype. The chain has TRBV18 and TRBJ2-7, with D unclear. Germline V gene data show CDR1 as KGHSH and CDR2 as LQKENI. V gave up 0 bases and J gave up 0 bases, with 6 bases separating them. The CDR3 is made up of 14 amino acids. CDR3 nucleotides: TGTGCCAGCTCACCACCGTCGCCCTCCTACGAGCAGTACTTC. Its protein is CASSPPSPSYEQYF.

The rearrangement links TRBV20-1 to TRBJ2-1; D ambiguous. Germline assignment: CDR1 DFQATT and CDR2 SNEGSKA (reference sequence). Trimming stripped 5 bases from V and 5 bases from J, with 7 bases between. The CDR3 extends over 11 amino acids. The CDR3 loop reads CSALKHNEQFF. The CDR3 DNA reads TGCAGTGCTTTGAAGCACAATGAGCAGTTCTTC.

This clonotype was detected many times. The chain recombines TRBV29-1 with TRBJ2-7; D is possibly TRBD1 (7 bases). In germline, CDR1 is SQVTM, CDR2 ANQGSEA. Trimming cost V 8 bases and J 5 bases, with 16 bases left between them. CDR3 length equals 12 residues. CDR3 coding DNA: TGCAGCTTCGCGGAGGGGGCCGACGAGCAGTACTTC. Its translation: CSFAEGADEQYF.

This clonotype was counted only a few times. The CDR3 reads CASSYTLAGDTQYF. CDR3 nucleotides: TGTGCCAGCAGTTACACATTAGCCGGTGATACGCAGTATTTT. This chain links TRBV6-2 or TRBV6-3 with TRBJ2-3, with D unclear. The CDR3 spans 14 residues. Germline V lookup: CDR1 MNHEY, CDR2 SVGEGT. V was shortened by 2 bases and J by 6 bases, with 12 bases between the two germline ends.

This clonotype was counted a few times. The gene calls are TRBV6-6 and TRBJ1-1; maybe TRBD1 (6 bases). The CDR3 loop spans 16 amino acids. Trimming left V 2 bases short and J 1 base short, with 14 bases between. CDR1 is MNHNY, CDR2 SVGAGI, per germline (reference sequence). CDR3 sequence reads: CASSYLRGGGNTEAFF. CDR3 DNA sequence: TGTGCCAGCAGTTACCTCAGGGGAGGGGGGAACACTGAAGCTTTCTTT.

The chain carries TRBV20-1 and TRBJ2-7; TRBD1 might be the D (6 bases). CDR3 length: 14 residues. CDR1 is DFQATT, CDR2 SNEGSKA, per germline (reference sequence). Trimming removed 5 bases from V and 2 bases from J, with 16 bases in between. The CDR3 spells CSAGGPRGTYEQYF. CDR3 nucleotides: TGCAGTGCTGGGGGCCCTAGGGGAACCTACGAGCAGTACTTC.

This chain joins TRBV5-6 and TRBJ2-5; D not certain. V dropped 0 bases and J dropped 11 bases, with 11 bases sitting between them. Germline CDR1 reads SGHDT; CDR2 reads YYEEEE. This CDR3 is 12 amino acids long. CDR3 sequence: CASSLGCNEQYF. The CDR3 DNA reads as TGTGCCAGCAGCTTGGGGTGCAATGAGCAGTACTTC.